This TCR beta chain was captured in a study of blood T cell repertoires in COVID-19. Across the study: From the United States, Italy and Spain came samples of acute and convalescent COVID-19. Sources were T cells, B-cell-depleted T cells, or PBMCs; the material itself was cDNA or gDNA.

Methods used by the authors: Amplification with reference gene primers provided the estimates of nucleated cell counts. The assay was immunoSEQ multiplex PCR, and TCRdb's table has in-frame clones only and misses some. V and J calls and clone size are those listed in that table; D and trimming were worked out from the DNA. Here the sample spans about 170,000 clones, 80% to 85% being singletons. Trimming removed 7 bases from V and 5 bases from J, with 9 bases in between. This CDR3 has 13 residues. CDR1 MGHDK and CDR2 SYGVNS come from the germline V gene. The TCR was taken from a human donor with acute or convalescent COVID-19. The donor label of this sample is uncertain. Sequencing was performed on peripheral blood. The chain uses TRBV25-1 and TRBJ1-6, with D perhaps matching TRBD1 (5 bases). DNA for the CDR3: TGTGCCAGCAAGACAGTCGATAATTCACCCCTCCACTTT. Its protein is CASKTVDNSPLHF.